This passage covers 11 T cell receptor beta chains from one sample sequenced in a study of shared clonotypes between healthy human individuals (TCRdb year 2020). Libraries were constructed by the immunoSEQ multiplex PCR assay. TCRdb retrieved this table from immuneACCESS and kept in-frame rearrangements only. Not all clones are present; in checked studies, unresolved V genes account for under half, and no reason is known for the remainder. This sample is represented by hundreds of thousands of clones; roughly 96% of them were singletons. About 0.12% of the sample comes from the top ten. CD8 naive samples were CD45RO-negative cells positively selected for CCR7, giving a CD45RA+CCR7+ population that excluded TemRA cells. The sequenced sample consisted of naive CD8+ T cells sorted from blood. The cell subset or site label on this specimen signifies: CD45RA+CCR7+. Every receptor here comes from a woman younger than 45 in good health.

The chain recombines TRBV7-9 with TRBJ2-7; D uncertain. CDR3 length: 13 amino acids. CDR1 and CDR2 from the germline V gene are SEHNR and FQNEAQ (reference sequence). Trimming left V 7 bases short and J 0 bases short, with 10 bases between. This chain's CDR3 is CASMHWDSYEQYF. CDR3 nucleotide sequence: TGTGCCAGCATGCATTGGGACTCCTACGAGCAGTACTTC.

The J gene is TRBJ1-4, the V gene TRBV2; TRBD1 is a possible D gene (6 bases). V was shortened by 9 bases and J by 8 bases, with 19 bases between the two germline ends. The CDR3 totals 14 residues. CDR1 SNHLY and CDR2 FYNNEI come from the germline V gene. CDR3 bases: TGTGCCAGAGGTACCGCCGGGGGGCCCGAAAAACTGTTTTTT. Protein: CARGTAGGPEKLFF. Using reference TRBV2 and TRBJ1-4 for the parts outside the CDR3, the full variable domain is EPEVTQTPSHQVTQMGQEVILRCVPISNHLYFYWYRQILGQKVEFLVSFYNNEISEKSEIFDDQFSVERPDGSNFTLKIRSTKLEDSAMYFCARGTAGGPEKLFFGSGTQLSVL.

The J gene is TRBJ2-7, the V gene TRBV9; possibly TRBD2 for D (7 bases). CDR1 SGDLS and CDR2 YYNGEE come from the germline V gene. Between the trimmed V and J ends, which lost 3 bases and 7 bases, there was a span of 17 bases. CDR3 length: 14 residues. The CDR3 region has the DNA TGTGCCAGCAGCGGCCGTAGGGGGGGGCGTGAGCAGTACTTC. Translation gives CASSGRRGGREQYF.

V and J are TRBV28 and TRBJ2-7; D unclear. Germline V gene sequence: CDR1 MDHEN, CDR2 SYDVKM. This CDR3 has 13 residues. Trimming cost V 4 bases and J 7 bases, with 14 bases left between them. The CDR3 loop reads CASSSLAAVEQYF. The CDR3 nucleotides are TGTGCCAGCAGTTCCTTGGCTGCCGTAGAGCAGTACTTC.

Regarding this clone: Other DNA sequences in the sample encode the same CDR3. The chain joins TRBV27 to TRBJ2-7, with 7 bases matching TRBD2. The V gene's germline CDR1 is MNHEY and CDR2 SMNVEV (reference sequence). V dropped 2 bases and J dropped 3; count of bases not matched to a gene: 7. This CDR3 has 15 residues. DNA of the CDR3: TGTGCCAGCAGTTTAGGATTAGCGGGTGGCTACGAGCAGTACTTC. Translation: CASSLGLAGGYEQYF.

V is TRBV27 and J is TRBJ1-5; D is undetermined. The CDR3 loop spans 9 amino acids. Looked up from germline, CDR1 is MNHEY and CDR2 is SMNVEV (reference sequence). The CDR3 is CTSNQPQHF. The DNA for the CDR3 is TGTACTAGCAATCAGCCCCAGCATTTT.

A remark on this clone: The same CDR3 also results from other DNA sequences found in this sample. The chain joins TRBV9 to TRBJ2-7, with D maybe TRBD1 (6 bases). CDR1 is SGDLS and CDR2 is YYNGEE in the germline V gene. This CDR3 spans 12 amino acids. V was trimmed by 3 bases and J by 5 bases, leaving 9 bases between them. In DNA, the CDR3 is TGTGCCAGCAGCGGCCCAGGGGACGAGCAGTACTTC. It codes for CASSGPGDEQYF.

The chain carries TRBV28 and TRBJ2-1; 11 bases align to TRBD2. The CDR3 is 16 residues long. Per the germline V gene, CDR1 is MDHEN and CDR2 is SYDVKM. Trimming cost V 5 bases and J 2 bases; bases outside gene matches: 5. The CDR3 here is CASSPLTSGAYNEQFF. In DNA, the CDR3 is TGTGCCAGCAGTCCACTGACTAGCGGGGCCTACAATGAGCAGTTCTTC.

Concerning this clone itself: The sample contains more than one DNA sequence encoding this CDR3. The CDR3 protein is CASSYGGSTGELFF. The CDR3 nucleotides are TGTGCCAGCAGTTACGGGGGGAGCACCGGGGAGCTGTTTTTT. The chain employs TRBV6-5 and TRBJ2-2, with TRBD2 as a possible D gene (6 bases). Germline V lookup: CDR1 MNHEY, CDR2 SVGAGI. V dropped 2 bases and J dropped 4 bases, with 8 bases sitting between them. This CDR3 spans 14 amino acids.

This clone was detected once. V usage is TRBV10-2 and J usage is TRBJ1-4, with TRBD1 identical over 8 bases. The CDR3 totals 14 residues. CDR1 is WSHSY and CDR2 is SAAADI in the germline V gene. Trimming cost V 0 bases and J 8 bases; bases outside gene matches: 2. CDR3 sequence: CASSESAGGEKLFF. In DNA form, the CDR3 reads TGCGCCAGCAGTGAGTCGGCAGGGGGCGAAAAACTGTTTTTT.

The count of this clone is one. The chain is built from TRBV6-1 and TRBJ2-3; D unclear. The ends were cut back, 4 bases at V and 0 bases at J, with 20 bases in the middle. Looked up from germline, CDR1 is MNHNS and CDR2 is SASEGT. The CDR3 has 18 residues. DNA of the CDR3: TGTGCCAGCAGTGGGGGTCTCGCGCATCTGTATAGCACAGATACGCAGTATTTT. Translated: CASSGGLAHLYSTDTQYF.